What follows is one T cell receptor beta chain and its context. Its target is not known. The data were obtained in a study of cytomegalovirus exposure and HLA in healthy donors. J was trimmed by 4 bases and V by 2 bases; bases with no gene match: 4. The CDR3 loop spans 15 amino acids. Germline V gene sequence: CDR1 MNHEY, CDR2 SMNVEV (reference sequence). The PCR had 60 Vbeta and 13 Jbeta primers. The table came from immunoSEQ multiplex PCR; TCRdb's copy has only in-frame clones and leaves some out. The table lists about 160,000 clones, less than 90% of them singletons, with roughly 4.8% in the top ten. Whole-study findings and limits: An Asian-associated ancestry cluster reportedly showed fewer N-insertions than the approximately 600-donor mean in a later analysis. With later analysis, a missense DCLRE1C variant became linked to TCR beta V- and J-gene trimming.

The V and J genes are TRBV27 and TRBJ2-3, with 9 bases aligning to TRBD2. Sequenced input: PBMCs. The TCR comes from a woman between 45 and 65 years old in good health and CMV-seropositive. The CDR3 is CASSLMRGGADTQYF. The DNA for the CDR3 is TGTGCCAGCAGTTTAATGCGGGGGGGCGCAGATACGCAGTATTTT.